This T cell receptor (beta chain) is drawn from a study of T-cell reconstitution after alpha-beta-depleted transplantation in children. The authors prepared the TCRbeta library with unique molecular identifiers. Each CDR3 protein gets one entry after TCRdb re-called the PCR reads with MiXCR. This sample carries roughly 180,000 distinct CDR3 sequences, roughly 14% of them seen once, and the ten largest clones take over 10%. This clonotype was observed at least ten times. CDR3 length equals 15 residues. V dropped 4 bases and J dropped 3 bases, with 13 bases sitting between them. The chain links TRBV12-3 or TRBV12-4 to TRBJ2-1, with D perhaps TRBD1 (6 bases). This receptor was obtained from a human donor who donated a stem cell graft to a child with acute lymphoblastic leukemia. The specimen was PBMCs from the stem cell graft donor, collected from the stem cell graft. DNA for the CDR3: TGTGCCAGCAGTTCGCAACAGACAGGCTACAATGAGCAGTTCTTC. As protein: CASSSQQTGYNEQFF.